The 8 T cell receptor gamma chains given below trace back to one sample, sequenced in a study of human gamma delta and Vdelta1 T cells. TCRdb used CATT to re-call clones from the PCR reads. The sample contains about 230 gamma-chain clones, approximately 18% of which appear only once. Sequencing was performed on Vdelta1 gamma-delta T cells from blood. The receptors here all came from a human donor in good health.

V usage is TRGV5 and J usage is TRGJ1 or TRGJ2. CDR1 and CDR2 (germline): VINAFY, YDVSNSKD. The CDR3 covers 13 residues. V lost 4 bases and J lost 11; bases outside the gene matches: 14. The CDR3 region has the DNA TGTGCCACCTGGGAGAAGGCAGGGCATCAGAAACTCTTT. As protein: CATWEKAGHQKLF.

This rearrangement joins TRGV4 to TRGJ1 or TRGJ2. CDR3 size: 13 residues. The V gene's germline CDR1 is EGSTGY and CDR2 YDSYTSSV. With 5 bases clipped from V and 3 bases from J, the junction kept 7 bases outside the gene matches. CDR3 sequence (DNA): TGTGCCACCTGGGTCCGAGGTTATTATAAGAAACTCTTT. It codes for CATWVRGYYKKLF.

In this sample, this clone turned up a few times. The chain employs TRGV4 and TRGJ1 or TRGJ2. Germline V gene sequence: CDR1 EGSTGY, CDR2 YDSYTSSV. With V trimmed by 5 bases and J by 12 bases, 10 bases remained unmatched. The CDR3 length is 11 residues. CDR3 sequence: CATWVAARKLF. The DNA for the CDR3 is TGTGCCACCTGGGTCGCAGCAAGGAAACTCTTT.

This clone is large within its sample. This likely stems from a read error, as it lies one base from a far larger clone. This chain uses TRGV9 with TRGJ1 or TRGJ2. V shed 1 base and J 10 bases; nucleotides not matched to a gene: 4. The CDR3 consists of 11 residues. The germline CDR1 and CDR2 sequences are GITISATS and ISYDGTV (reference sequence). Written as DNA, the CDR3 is TGTGCCTTGTGGGAGGTTGACAAGAAACTCTTT. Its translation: CALWEVDKKLF.

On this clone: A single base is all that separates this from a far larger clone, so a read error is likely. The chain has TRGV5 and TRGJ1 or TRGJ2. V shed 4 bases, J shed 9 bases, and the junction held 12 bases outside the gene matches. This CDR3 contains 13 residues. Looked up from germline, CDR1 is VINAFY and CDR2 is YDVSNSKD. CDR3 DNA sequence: TGTGCCACCTGGGAGAAGCCAGGGCGTAAGAAACTCTTT. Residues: CATWEKPGRKKLF.

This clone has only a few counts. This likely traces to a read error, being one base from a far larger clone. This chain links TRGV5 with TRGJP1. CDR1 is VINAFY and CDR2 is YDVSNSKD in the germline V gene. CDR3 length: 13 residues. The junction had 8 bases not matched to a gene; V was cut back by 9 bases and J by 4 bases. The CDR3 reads CATRAFTGWFKIF. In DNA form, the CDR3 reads TGTGCCACCAGGGCCTTCACTGGTTGGTTCAAGATATTT.

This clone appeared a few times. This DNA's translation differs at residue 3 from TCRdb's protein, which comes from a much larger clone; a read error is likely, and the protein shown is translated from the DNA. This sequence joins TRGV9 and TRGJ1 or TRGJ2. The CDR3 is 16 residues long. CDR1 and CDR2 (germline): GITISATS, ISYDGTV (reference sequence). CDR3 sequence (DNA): TGTGCCTCGTGGGAGCCCGACCGCCTGATCCATTATAAGAAACTCTTT. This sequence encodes CASWEPDRLIHYKKLF.

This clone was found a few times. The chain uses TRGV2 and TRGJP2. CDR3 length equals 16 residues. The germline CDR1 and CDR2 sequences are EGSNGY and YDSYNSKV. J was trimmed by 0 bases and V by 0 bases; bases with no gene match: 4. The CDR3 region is CATWDGTDSSDWIKTF. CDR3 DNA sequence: TGTGCCACCTGGGACGGGACAGATAGTAGTGATTGGATCAAGACGTTT.